This T cell receptor (beta chain) was captured in a study of T cells after yellow fever vaccination. Whole-study findings and limits: Abundant bulk-derived clonotypes could contaminate FACS-sorted repertoires.

As for this clonotype: The target antigen is unknown.

Conversion of TCR transcripts into cDNA relied on 5'RACE template switching, which added a universal primer site and UMIs. TCRdb reprocessed the 5' RACE reads with MiXCR, giving one entry per CDR3 protein. The sample shows 170,000 or so distinct CDR3 sequences, 7% to 10% of them seen only once. V was clipped by 7 bases and J by 3 bases, with 12 bases between them. The CDR3 totals 14 residues. The germline V gene encodes CDR1 LNHDA and CDR2 SQIVND (reference sequence). This TCR was recovered from a man aged 18 to 29 who received the YFV17D yellow fever vaccine. The chain joins TRBV19 to TRBJ2-2; D ambiguous. The sequenced sample was CD8+ T cells sorted from PBMCs, obtained 45 days after the yellow fever booster vaccination. The CDR3 sequence: CASKRVWHTGELFF. CDR3 in DNA: TGTGCCAGTAAAAGGGTATGGCACACCGGGGAGCTGTTTTTT. The full variable domain, its missing parts supplied by reference TRBV19 and TRBJ2-2, is DGGITQSPKYLFRKEGQNVTLSCEQNLNHDAMYWYRQDPGQGLRLIYYSQIVNDFQKGDIAEGYSVSREKKESFPLTVTSAQKNPTAFYLCASKRVWHTGELFFGEGSRLTVL.